These 21 T cell receptor beta chains were all obtained from the same sample, sequenced in a study of immune heterogeneity within non-small cell lung tumors. TCRs were amplified from approximately 0.65 ug gDNA of bulk tumor per sample. Taken during surgery, several biopsies per primary tumor were spaced as far apart as possible within the tumor mass. It was patients with untreated, newly diagnosed non-small cell lung cancer who underwent curative surgery. Multiplex PCR amplified TCR beta CDR3 with 32 V and 13 J primers. One entry per CDR3 protein results from TCRdb running MiXCR on the multiplex PCR reads. The table includes 10,000 to 12,000 distinct CDR3 sequences, under 30% detected once. Sequenced material: lung tumor tissue. The receptors originated from a woman aged 55-75 years with non-small cell lung cancer.

Sample share makes this clonotype medium-sized (0.01 to 0.1%). The chain links TRBV19 to TRBJ1-5, with a weak D call TRBD1 (5 bases). The CDR3 is 16 amino acids. V shed 10 bases and J shed 2 bases, with 21 bases lying between them. The germline CDR1 and CDR2 sequences are LNHDA and SQIVND (reference sequence). In nucleotides, the CDR3 is TGTGCCACCCACCCAGAGGCGGGCAGGGGCAATCAGCCCCAGCATTTT. Protein sequence: CATHPEAGRGNQPQHF.

This clonotype appeared a few times. A read error may explain this, as a much larger clone is one base away. The chain combines TRBV5-1 with TRBJ1-2, with D tentatively TRBD1 (6 bases). This CDR3 has 13 residues. CDR1 is SGHRS and CDR2 is YFSETQ in the germline V gene. The CDR3 loop reads CASILGPGDGYTF. CDR3 in DNA: TGCGCCAGCATCTTGGGGCCAGGGGACGGCTACACCTTC.

Only a few counts were recorded for this clonotype. The gene calls are TRBV5-1 and TRBJ2-5; D remains unclear. From germline, CDR1 is SGHRS and CDR2 YFSETQ. With 0 bases removed from V and 3 bases from J, the gap between germline ends came to 3 bases. CDR3 length: 12 residues. Here the CDR3 reads CASSLAEETQYF. As DNA, the CDR3 is TGCGCCAGCAGCTTGGCCGAAGAGACCCAGTACTTC.

This chain joins TRBV7-2 and TRBJ2-5, with D uncertain. CDR1 and CDR2 (germline): SGHTA, FQGNSA. This CDR3 has 14 residues. V dropped 5 bases and J dropped 4 bases, with 14 bases sitting between them. As DNA, the CDR3 is TGTGCCAGCAGCCCGAACTCGGGCGGAGAGACCCAGTACTTC. It translates to CASSPNSGGETQYF.

This clonotype is medium-sized. V is TRBV27 and J is TRBJ2-7; 12 bases match TRBD2. The CDR3 contains 14 residues. Germline lookup yields CDR1 MNHEY and CDR2 SMNVEV (reference sequence). V shed 5 bases, J shed 7 bases, and the junction held 6 bases outside the gene matches. The CDR3 nucleotides are TGTGCCAGCAGTCCTTCTAGCGGGAGGGCTGAGCAGTACTTC. Residues: CASSPSSGRAEQYF.

V is TRBV5-6 and J is TRBJ2-3; the D gene is possibly TRBD2 (6 bases). The CDR3 has 13 amino acids. The V end was cut by 4 bases, the J end by 0 bases, with 6 bases between. Germline values: CDR1 SGHDT, CDR2 YYEEEE. CDR3 sequence: CASSSGSTDTQYF. CDR3 coding DNA: TGTGCCAGCAGCAGCGGGAGCACAGATACGCAGTATTTT.

This clonotype is categorized as medium-sized. V gene TRBV6-5 combines with J gene TRBJ2-3; maybe TRBD2 (5 bases). This CDR3 comprises 15 residues. V was cut by 0 bases and J by 6 bases, with 13 bases left in between. Germline loops: CDR1 MNHEY, CDR2 SVGAGI. CDR3 DNA sequence: TGTGCCAGCAGTTACTCGAGCGGTCAGTTGGATACGCAGTATTTT. It codes for CASSYSSGQLDTQYF.

This clonotype counts as medium-sized. The rearrangement joins TRBV27 to TRBJ1-5; the D gene is possibly TRBD1 (5 bases). Germline V gives CDR1 MNHEY, CDR2 SMNVEV (reference sequence). The CDR3 spans 13 residues. With 6 bases removed from V and 5 bases from J, the gap between germline ends came to 11 bases. The CDR3 here is CASRGDGYQPQHF. DNA for the CDR3: TGTGCCAGCAGGGGGGACGGTTATCAGCCCCAGCATTTT.

Concerning this clonotype: This may be a read error, as it is one base from a much larger clone. This is likely a read error, given that the CDR3 carries no conserved phenylalanine or tryptophan at its end. The CDR3 sequence: CATSDSINGYTL. For the CDR3, the DNA is TGTGCCACCAGTGATTCCATAAATGGCTACACCCTC. The gene calls are TRBV24-1 and TRBJ1-2, with no clear D. V dropped 2 bases and J dropped 6 bases, with 6 bases sitting between them. The length of the CDR3 is 12 residues. Germline loops: CDR1 KGHDR, CDR2 SFDVKD.

This clonotype was seen at least ten times. The chain recombines TRBV19 with TRBJ1-5; 12 nucleotides match TRBD1. The CDR3 loop spans 16 amino acids. The trim removed 6 bases at V and 7 bases at J, leaving 10 bases unmatched. Germline V lookup: CDR1 LNHDA, CDR2 SQIVND (reference sequence). CDR3 nucleotide sequence: TGTGCCAGTAGCGCCCCGGGACAGGGGGCAGGACAGCCCCAGCATTTT. Amino acid sequence: CASSAPGQGAGQPQHF.

This clonotype was seen at least ten times. The rearrangement links TRBV4-3 to TRBJ2-7, with D unclear. This CDR3 contains 14 residues. Trimming pared 0 bases from V and 1 base from J, leaving 7 bases between. Germline CDR1 reads LGHNA; CDR2 reads YSLEER. This chain's CDR3 is CASSQDPRSYEQYF. CDR3 coding DNA: TGCGCCAGCAGCCAAGATCCTCGATCCTACGAGCAGTACTTC.

This clonotype came up a few times. The V and J genes are TRBV6-1 and TRBJ2-7, with a possible D match to TRBD2 (5 bases). Germline-derived CDR1 and CDR2 are MNHNS and SASEGT. The CDR3 has 11 amino acids. V shed 5 bases and J shed 7 bases, with 9 bases lying between them. CDR3 amino acids: CASSPSTEQYF. The DNA of the CDR3 is TGTGCCAGCAGTCCTAGCACGGAGCAGTACTTC.

The chain joins TRBV3-1 to TRBJ2-3, with 12 bases lining up with TRBD2. The CDR3 has 16 amino acids. The germline CDR1 and CDR2 sequences are LGHDT and YNNKEL (reference sequence). With 2 bases clipped from V and 5 bases from J, the junction kept 5 bases outside the gene matches. CDR3 DNA: TGTGCCAGCAGCCAAAGACTAGCGGGAGAAGGAGATACGCAGTATTTT. Translating gives CASSQRLAGEGDTQYF.

Remarks on this clonotype: With a much larger clone just one base away, this may be a read error. The chain combines TRBV16 with TRBJ1-1; D is unclear. This CDR3 is built from 15 residues. V shed 4 bases and J shed 0 bases, with 12 bases lying between them. The germline V gene has CDR1 KGHSY and CDR2 FQNENV. The CDR3 protein is CASSPREFVNTEAFF. DNA of the CDR3: TGTGCCAGCAGCCCTCGGGAATTCGTGAACACTGAAGCTTTCTTT. The full variable domain, with the rest looked up from reference TRBV16 and TRBJ1-1, is GEEVAQTPKHLVRGEGQKAKLYCAPIKGHSYVFWYQQVLKNEFKFLISFQNENVFDETGMPKERFSAKCLPNSPCSLEIQATKLEDSAVYFCASSPREFVNTEAFFGQGTRLTVV.

This clonotype was recorded many times. CDR3 residues: CASSQENSRDPPSEQYF. The CDR3 nucleotides are TGTGCCAGCAGCCAAGAGAACAGTCGGGACCCCCCAAGCGAGCAGTACTTC. The J gene is TRBJ2-7, the V gene TRBV14, with D perhaps TRBD1 or TRBD2 (5 bases each). The CDR3 covers 17 residues. Germline V gene data show CDR1 as SGHDN and CDR2 as FVKESK. Trimming took 0 bases from V and 6 from J, leaving 21 bases between them.

Notes on this clonotype: This may stem from a read error, because a much larger clone lies one nucleotide away. This chain uses TRBV12-3 or TRBV12-4 with TRBJ1-4, with D tentatively TRBD1 (5 bases). This CDR3 spans 14 amino acids. CDR3 nucleotides: TGTGGCAGCAGTAGCAGGGTAGCAAATGAAAAACTGTTTTTT. It specifies CGSSSRVANEKLFF.

This clonotype is medium-sized (0.01 to 0.1%) by share. This chain joins TRBV5-1 and TRBJ1-6; D gene unclear. CDR3 length: 13 amino acids. Germline-derived CDR1 and CDR2 are SGHRS and YFSETQ. V was shortened by 4 bases and J by 7 bases, with 9 bases between the two germline ends. The CDR3 DNA reads as TGCGCCAGCAGCCCCGGGGTCAATTCACCCCTCCACTTT. Translating gives CASSPGVNSPLHF.

By sample fraction, this clonotype is medium-sized. This chain connects TRBV20-1 to TRBJ2-1; 16 bases line up with TRBD2. The V segment lost 8 bases and the J segment 8 bases; nucleotides outside the gene matches: 9. The CDR3 runs to 15 residues. In germline, CDR1 is DFQATT, CDR2 SNEGSKA (reference sequence). The CDR3 coding sequence is TGCAGTATTGGGCCGGGACTAGCGGGAGGGGATGAGCAGTTCTTC. Amino acid sequence: CSIGPGLAGGDEQFF.

This sequence joins TRBV2 and TRBJ1-2; 8 bases map to TRBD1. The V gene's germline CDR1 is SNHLY and CDR2 FYNNEI. V was pared by 6 bases and J by 4 bases, with 4 bases of the junction left unmatched. This CDR3 comprises 13 residues. The CDR3 here is CASRAGQVYGYTF. The CDR3 DNA sequence: TGTGCCAGCAGGGCGGGACAGGTCTATGGCTACACCTTC.

The V gene is TRBV20-1, the J gene TRBJ2-7, with D perhaps TRBD1 or TRBD2 (5 bases each). CDR3 size: 13 residues. The V end lost 5 bases, the J end lost 1 base, and 12 bases lay between the germline ends. The germline V gene encodes CDR1 DFQATT and CDR2 SNEGSKA (reference sequence). The CDR3 nucleotides are TGCAGTGCTTTCTTGGGACGTTCCTACGAGCAGTACTTC. This sequence encodes CSAFLGRSYEQYF.

This clonotype is classed as medium-sized (0.01 to 0.1%). The chain is built from TRBV6-4 and TRBJ1-1, with 8 bases that match TRBD1. In germline, CDR1 is MRHNA, CDR2 SNTAGT. This CDR3 contains 15 residues. Trimming cost V 6 bases and J 3 bases; bases outside gene matches: 9. The CDR3 loop is CASRDRVARDTEAFF. In DNA, the CDR3 is TGTGCCAGCAGGGACAGGGTCGCCCGGGACACTGAAGCTTTCTTT.